The T cell receptor beta chain described here comes from a study of blood T cell repertoires in COVID-19. Across the whole study: In each case, the material was cDNA or gDNA derived from T cells, B-cell-depleted T cells, or PBMCs.

Cohorts were based on clinical histories the participants reported. All exposed participants met a person with COVID-19 within 2 weeks before entering the study. This table comes from immunoSEQ multiplex PCR, and its TCRdb copy is limited to in-frame clones, with some not included. Here the sample spans approximately 150,000 clones, about nine tenths being singletons. Looked up from germline, CDR1 is LNHDA and CDR2 is SQIVND (reference sequence). The CDR3 is made up of 12 amino acids. V was clipped by 10 bases and J by 1 base, with 10 bases between them. The sequenced sample was PBMCs or T cells enriched from blood (not recorded which). This TCR came from a woman aged 40 to 50 who had been exposed to COVID-19. V usage is TRBV19 and J usage is TRBJ1-2, with D hard to call. The CDR3 is CATNEYNYGYTF. CDR3 nucleotides: TGTGCCACAAACGAGTATAACTATGGCTACACCTTC.